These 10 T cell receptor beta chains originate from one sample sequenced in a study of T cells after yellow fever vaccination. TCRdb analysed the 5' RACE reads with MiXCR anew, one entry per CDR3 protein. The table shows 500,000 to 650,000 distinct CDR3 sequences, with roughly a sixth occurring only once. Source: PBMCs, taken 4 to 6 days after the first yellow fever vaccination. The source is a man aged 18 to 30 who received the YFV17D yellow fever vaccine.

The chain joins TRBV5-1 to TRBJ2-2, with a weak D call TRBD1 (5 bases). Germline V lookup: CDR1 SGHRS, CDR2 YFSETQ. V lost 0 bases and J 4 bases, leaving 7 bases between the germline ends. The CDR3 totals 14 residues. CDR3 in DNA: TGCGCCAGCAGCTTGGAGGGGCCCACCGGGGAGCTGTTTTTT. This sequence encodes CASSLEGPTGELFF.

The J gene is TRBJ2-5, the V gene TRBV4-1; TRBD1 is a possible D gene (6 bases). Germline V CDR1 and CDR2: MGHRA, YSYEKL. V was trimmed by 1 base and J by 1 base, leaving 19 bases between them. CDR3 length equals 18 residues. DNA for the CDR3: TGCGCCAGCAGCCAAGTATCGGACGGGACATCCACCCAAGAGACCCAGTACTTC. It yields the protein CASSQVSDGTSTQETQYF.

CDR3 coding DNA: TGTGCCAGCAGCTCCCAGGAGAGCTCCTATAATTCACCCCTCCACTTT. As protein: CASSSQESSYNSPLHF. This chain connects TRBV7-8 to TRBJ1-6; no definite D call. This CDR3 has 16 amino acids. Germline lookup yields CDR1 SGHVS and CDR2 FQNEAQ. V lost 4 bases and J lost 0, with 10 bases in between.

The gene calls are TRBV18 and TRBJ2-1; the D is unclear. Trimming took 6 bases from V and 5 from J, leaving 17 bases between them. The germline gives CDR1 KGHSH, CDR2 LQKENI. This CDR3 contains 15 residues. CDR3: CASSLTMNGDNEQFF. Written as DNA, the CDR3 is TGTGCCAGCTCCCTCACAATGAATGGGGACAATGAGCAGTTCTTC.

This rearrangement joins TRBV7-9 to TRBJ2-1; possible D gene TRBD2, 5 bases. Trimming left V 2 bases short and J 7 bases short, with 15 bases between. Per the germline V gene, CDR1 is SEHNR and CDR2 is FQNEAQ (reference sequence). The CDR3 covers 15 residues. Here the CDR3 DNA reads TGTGCCAGCAGCTTATTGAACGGGCCGGGGAATGAGCAGTTCTTC. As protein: CASSLLNGPGNEQFF.

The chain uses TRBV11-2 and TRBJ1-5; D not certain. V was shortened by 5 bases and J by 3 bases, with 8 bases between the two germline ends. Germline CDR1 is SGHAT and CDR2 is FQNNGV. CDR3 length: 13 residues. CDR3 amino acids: CASSVGNNQPQHF. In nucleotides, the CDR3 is TGTGCCAGCAGCGTAGGAAACAATCAGCCCCAGCATTTT.

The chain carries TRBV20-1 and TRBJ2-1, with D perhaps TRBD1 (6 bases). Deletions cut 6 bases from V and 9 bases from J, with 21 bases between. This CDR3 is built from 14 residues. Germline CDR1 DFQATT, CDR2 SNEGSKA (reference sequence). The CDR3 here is CSAPEETGSAEQFF. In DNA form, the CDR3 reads TGCAGTGCCCCCGAGGAGACAGGAAGTGCTGAGCAGTTCTTC.

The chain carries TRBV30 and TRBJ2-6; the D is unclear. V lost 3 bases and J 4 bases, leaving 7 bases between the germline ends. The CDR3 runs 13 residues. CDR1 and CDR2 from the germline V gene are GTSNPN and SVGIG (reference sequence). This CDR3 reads CAWRFSGANVLTF. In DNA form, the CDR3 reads TGTGCCTGGAGGTTCTCCGGGGCCAACGTCCTGACTTTC. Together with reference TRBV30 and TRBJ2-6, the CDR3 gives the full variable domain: SQTIHQWPATLVQPVGSPLSLECTVEGTSNPNLYWYRQAAGRGLQLLFYSVGIGQISSEVPQNLSASRPQDRQFILSSKKLLLSDSGFYLCAWRFSGANVLTFGAGSRLTVL.

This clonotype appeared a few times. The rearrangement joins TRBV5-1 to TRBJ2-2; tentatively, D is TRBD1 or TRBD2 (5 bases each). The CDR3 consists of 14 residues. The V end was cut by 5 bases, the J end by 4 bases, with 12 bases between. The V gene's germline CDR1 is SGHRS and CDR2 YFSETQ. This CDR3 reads CASRGDVGTGELFF. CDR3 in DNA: TGCGCCAGCAGGGGGGATGTTGGCACCGGGGAGCTGTTTTTT.

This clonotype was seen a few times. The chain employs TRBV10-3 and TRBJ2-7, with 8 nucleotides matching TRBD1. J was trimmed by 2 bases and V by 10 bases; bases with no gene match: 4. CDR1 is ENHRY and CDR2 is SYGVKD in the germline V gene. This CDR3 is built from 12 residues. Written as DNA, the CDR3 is TGTGCCACGGGACAGGAGACCTACGAGCAGTACGTC. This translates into CATGQETYEQYV.